Sequencing of this T cell receptor beta chain was carried out in a study of T cell responses to AZD1222 COVID-19 vaccine. Points from the study as a whole: Repertoires were collected only later (after the peak T cell response had occurred). In a largely white British group with more females than males, clonal diversity was possibly underestimated.

The protocol was immunoSEQ multiplex PCR, while the TCRdb copy is restricted to in-frame clones and leaves out a portion. This table has some 140,000 clones, 90% to 95% appearing once. As regards this clone: Its antigen is not known.

Second doses were pooled across both intervals (about 4 or about 12 weeks). Germline CDR1 and CDR2: SGDLS and YYNGEE. The length of the CDR3 is 14 residues. V lost 0 bases and J lost 6, with 12 bases in between. The chain combines TRBV9 with TRBJ1-2; unclear D gene. The origin of this receptor is an adult who received the AZD1222 COVID-19 vaccine. The specimen was peripheral blood, collected 28 days after the second AZD1222 dose. In DNA form, the CDR3 reads TGTGCCAGCAGCGTAGGCCCGCTTAGGGATGGCTACACCTTC. Its translation is CASSVGPLRDGYTF.